This T cell receptor beta chain was recovered during a study of identical twins. Study-level results: Monozygotic twin pairs showed more out-of-frame TCR alpha sharing than models estimated. With abundant cord blood beta clonotypes, insertions were fewer; memory repertoires showed no such pattern. Twin pairs' shared out-of-frame alpha sequences were enriched in low generation probability. Potential partial confounding of zero-insertion analyses by invariant MAIT and iNKT cells was noted.

The table lists this clonotype with a few counts. Its specificity is not known. Per the germline V gene, CDR1 is SEHNR and CDR2 is FQNEAQ (reference sequence). Trimming removed 1 base at V and 5 bases at J, with 8 bases between. The CDR3 length is 13 residues. One entry per CDR3 protein results from TCRdb running MiXCR on the 5' RACE reads. The table includes around 500,000 distinct CDR3 sequences, approximately 14% detected once. Another study also made use of these data, one on yellow fever vaccine responses in identical twins.

Sequenced sample: CD4+ T cells sorted from blood. The rearrangement links TRBV7-9 to TRBJ2-5; D unresolved. This sequence originates from a woman under 30 in good health. CDR3 region: CASSLVSVETQYF. Written as DNA, the CDR3 is TGTGCCAGCAGCTTAGTGTCAGTTGAGACCCAGTACTTC.